Listed below are T cell receptor beta chains from one sample, sequenced in a study of blood T cells in healthy people across ages. TCRdb called the 5' RACE reads again in MiXCR, with one record for every CDR3 protein. The sample contains 800,000 to 1,300,000 distinct CDR3 sequences, approximately 26% of which appear only once. These data also formed part of another study, on T cells of mothers and their children.

Input material: blood. The receptors were gathered from a girl aged 2 to 9 in good health. Each CDR3 is given without its conserved first and last residue. Size tells how often a clone was seen (once, few, many) or the class of an expanded clone, and some rows leave it out.

v_gene,abundance,j_gene,CDR3aa
TRBV12-3/TRBV12-4,.,TRBJ2-7,ASSGRTVYEQY
TRBV12-3/TRBV12-4,few,TRBJ2-5,ASSLQREQETQY
TRBV7-8,.,TRBJ2-1,ASILQVSQAREQF
TRBV29-1,.,TRBJ1-5,SVGATSNQPQH
TRBV11-2,few,TRBJ1-1,ASSFSGRMNTEAF
TRBV24-1,few,TRBJ1-1,ATRGLGTEAF
TRBV12-3/TRBV12-4,few,TRBJ2-1,ASSLIVISYNEQF
TRBV29-1,few,TRBJ2-5,SVYGTDLAEETQY
TRBV27,few,TRBJ2-7,ASSPPAVPYEQY
TRBV20-1,.,TRBJ1-1,SAPQTVSGRNTEAF
TRBV11-2,.,TRBJ2-1,ASSLDPSGGPYNEQF
TRBV7-9,.,TRBJ2-4,ASSQSVFGRDIQY
TRBV20-1,.,TRBJ2-7,SASPDGRGLSYEQY
TRBV7-2,.,.,ASSFELLDEQY
TRBV21-1,.,.,ASSNIWGQMSYEQY
TRBV7-8,few,TRBJ2-1,ASSGRSEQF
TRBV28,few,TRBJ2-1,ASSIPGLSSYNEQF
TRBV12-5,few,TRBJ2-7,ASGLVVLQGRLYEQY
TRBV29-1,few,TRBJ1-2,SVTMGGTGG
TRBV7-2,many,TRBJ2-1,ASSLSLAGGDEQF
TRBV5-1,few,TRBJ2-3,ASTGRTTDTQY
TRBV18,.,TRBJ1-2,ASSPGEERGYT
TRBV19,once,TRBJ1-1,ASSLQTPTEAF
TRBV20-1,few,TRBJ2-5,SARGTPGREETQY
TRBV7-2,.,TRBJ2-7,ASSPWTSDSYEQY
TRBV7-9,.,TRBJ1-5,TSSLAPLQPQH
TRBV28,.,TRBJ1-2,ASSSPGQIYGYT
TRBV9,few,TRBJ1-4,ASSFGTGALQAKLF
TRBV7-2,few,TRBJ2-7,ASSLDGLAGYEQY
TRBV7-2,few,TRBJ1-6,ASNTAEGSYNSPLH
TRBV19,few,TRBJ2-3,ASSIYEGTDTQY
TRBV4-1,.,TRBJ2-5,ASSQLGQGERETQY
TRBV6-2/TRBV6-3,few,TRBJ2-1,ASSPLPPSGDSYNEQF
TRBV12-3/TRBV12-4,.,TRBJ1-6,ASSPGEGLPLH
TRBV27,.,TRBJ1-6,ASSLFLTGGTGSPLH